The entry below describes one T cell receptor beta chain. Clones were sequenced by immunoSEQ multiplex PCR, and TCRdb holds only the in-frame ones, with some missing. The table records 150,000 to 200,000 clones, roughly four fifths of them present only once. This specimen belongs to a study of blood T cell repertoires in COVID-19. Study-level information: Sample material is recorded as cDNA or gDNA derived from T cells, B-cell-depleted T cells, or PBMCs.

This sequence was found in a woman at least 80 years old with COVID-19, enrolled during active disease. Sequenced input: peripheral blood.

The CDR3 DNA sequence: TGTGCCAGTAGTTCCCTTACAGGGCAGCCCCAGCATTTT. This translates into CASSSLTGQPQHF. The chain employs TRBV19 and TRBJ1-5; D is perhaps TRBD1 (6 bases). CDR1 and CDR2 (germline): LNHDA, SQIVND (reference sequence). This CDR3 comprises 13 residues. V lost 5 bases and J lost 7, with 12 bases in between.